This T cell receptor beta chain derives from a study of blood T cell repertoires in COVID-19. Study overall: From T cells, B-cell-depleted T cells, or PBMCs came the material, which was cDNA or gDNA.

CDR3 size: 15 residues. The germline V gene has CDR1 MNHEY and CDR2 SVGEGT. The V gene lost 2 bases and the J gene lost 6 bases, with 14 bases spanning the gap. The age range of participants was about 18 to 100 years, with residence in about two dozen US areas. Cohort allocation depended upon clinical history that participants reported. Authors' methods: The authors estimated nucleated cell counts from reference gene primer amplification. Sequencing used immunoSEQ multiplex PCR; TCRdb keeps in-frame clones, though not all of them. Clone size and the V and J calls come from that table; the DNA yielded D and trimming. The data show about 270,000 clones, with more than 80% seen just once and 4.1% held by the top ten.

V is TRBV6-2 or TRBV6-3 and J is TRBJ1-5; D gene ambiguous. Material: PBMCs or T cells enriched from blood (not recorded which). This sequence was found in a young woman with acute COVID-19. In nucleotides, the CDR3 is TGTGCCAGCAGTTACCCACCCGGGTTCGGTCAGCCCCAGCATTTT. Amino acid sequence: CASSYPPGFGQPQHF.